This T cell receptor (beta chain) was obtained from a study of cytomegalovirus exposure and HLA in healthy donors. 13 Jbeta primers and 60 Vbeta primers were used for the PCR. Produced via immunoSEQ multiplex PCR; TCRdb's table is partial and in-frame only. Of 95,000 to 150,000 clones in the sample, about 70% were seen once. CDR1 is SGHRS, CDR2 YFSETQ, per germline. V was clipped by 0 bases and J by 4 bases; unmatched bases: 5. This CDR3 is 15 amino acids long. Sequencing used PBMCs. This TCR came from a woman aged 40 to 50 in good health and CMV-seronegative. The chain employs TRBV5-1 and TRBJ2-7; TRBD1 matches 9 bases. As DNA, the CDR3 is TGCGCCAGCAGCTTGGCTGTTGACAGGGGGTACGAGCAGTACTTC. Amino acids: CASSLAVDRGYEQYF.